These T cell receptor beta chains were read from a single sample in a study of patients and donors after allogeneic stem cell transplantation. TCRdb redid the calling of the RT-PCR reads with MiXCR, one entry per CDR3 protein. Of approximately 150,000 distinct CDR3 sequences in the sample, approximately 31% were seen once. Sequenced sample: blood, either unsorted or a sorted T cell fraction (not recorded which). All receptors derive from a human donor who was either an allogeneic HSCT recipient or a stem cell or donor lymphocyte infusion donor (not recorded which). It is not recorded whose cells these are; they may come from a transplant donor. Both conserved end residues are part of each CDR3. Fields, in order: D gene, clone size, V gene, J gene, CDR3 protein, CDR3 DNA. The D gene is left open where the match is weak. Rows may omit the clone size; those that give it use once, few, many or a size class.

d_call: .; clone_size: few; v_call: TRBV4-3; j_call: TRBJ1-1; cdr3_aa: CASSQATLSTEAFF; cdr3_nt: TGCGCCAGCAGCCAAGCGACACTATCCACTGAAGCTTTCTTT
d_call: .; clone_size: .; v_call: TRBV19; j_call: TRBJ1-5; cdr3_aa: CASRSTGINQPQHF; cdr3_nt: TGTGCCAGCAGGTCCACAGGTATCAATCAGCCCCAGCATTTT
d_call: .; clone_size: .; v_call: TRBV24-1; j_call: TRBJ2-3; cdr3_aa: CATSDLGGSSTDTQYF; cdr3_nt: TGTGCCACCAGTGATTTGGGAGGTTCAAGCACAGATACGCAGTATTTT
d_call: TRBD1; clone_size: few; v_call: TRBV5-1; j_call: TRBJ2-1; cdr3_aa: CASSPGTGNNEQFF; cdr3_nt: TGTGCCAGCAGTCCCGGGACAGGGAACAATGAGCAGTTCTTC
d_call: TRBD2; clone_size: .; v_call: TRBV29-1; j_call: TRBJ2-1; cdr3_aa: CSAPGLAGVEQFF; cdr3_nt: TGCAGCGCGCCTGGGCTAGCGGGAGTGGAGCAGTTCTTC
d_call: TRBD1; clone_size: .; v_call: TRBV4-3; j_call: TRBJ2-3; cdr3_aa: CASSQAHRGRGDTQYF; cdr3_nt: TGCGCCAGCAGCCAAGCTCACAGGGGGCGAGGAGATACGCAGTATTTT
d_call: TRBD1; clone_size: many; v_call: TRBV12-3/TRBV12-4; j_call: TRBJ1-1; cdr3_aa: CASSYSLGTGRNTEAFF; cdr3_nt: TGTGCCAGCAGTTACTCGCTAGGGACAGGGAGGAACACTGAAGCTTTCTTT
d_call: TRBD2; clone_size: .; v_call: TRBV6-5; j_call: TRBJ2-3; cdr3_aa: CASSYFAGTSLAQYF; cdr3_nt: TGTGCCAGCAGTTACTTCGCCGGGACTAGCTTGGCGCAGTATTTT
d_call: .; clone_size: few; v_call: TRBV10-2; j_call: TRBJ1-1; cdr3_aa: CASIGRLNTEAFF; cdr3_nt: TGCGCCAGCATCGGACGGTTGAACACTGAAGCTTTCTTT
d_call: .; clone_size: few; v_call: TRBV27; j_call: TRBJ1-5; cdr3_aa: CASSLGLWGPQHF; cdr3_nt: TGTGCCAGCAGTTTGGGTCTATGGGGGCCCCAGCATTTT
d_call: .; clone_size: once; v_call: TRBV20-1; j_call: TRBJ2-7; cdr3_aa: CSARERWTAYEQYF; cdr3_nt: TGCAGTGCTAGAGAACGATGGACAGCTTACGAGCAGTACTTC
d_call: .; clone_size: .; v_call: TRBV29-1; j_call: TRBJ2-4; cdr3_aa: CSVGEGGAWNIQYF; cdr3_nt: TGCAGCGTTGGAGAGGGGGGGGCGTGGAACATTCAGTACTTC
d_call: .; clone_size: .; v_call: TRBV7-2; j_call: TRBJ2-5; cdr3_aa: CASSPSGGVDETQYF; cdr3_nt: TGTGCCAGCAGCCCGAGCGGAGGCGTCGACGAGACCCAGTACTTC
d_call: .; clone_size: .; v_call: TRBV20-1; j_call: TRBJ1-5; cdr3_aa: CSASVGYNQPQHF; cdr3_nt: TGCAGTGCTAGCGTAGGGTACAATCAGCCCCAGCATTTT
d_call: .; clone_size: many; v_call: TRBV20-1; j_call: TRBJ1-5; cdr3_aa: CSARDPRPGRGNQPQHF; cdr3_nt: TGCAGTGCTAGAGATCCCCGACCCGGACGGGGGAATCAGCCCCAGCATTTT
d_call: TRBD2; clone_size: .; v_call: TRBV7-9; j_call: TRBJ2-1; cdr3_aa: CAIRGGRFDDEQFF; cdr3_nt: TGTGCCATACGGGGAGGGCGGTTCGACGATGAGCAGTTCTTC
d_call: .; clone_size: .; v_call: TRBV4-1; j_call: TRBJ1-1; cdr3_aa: CASSRPRAISYTEAFF; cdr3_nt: TGCGCCAGCAGCCGTCCCAGGGCGATAAGTTACACTGAAGCTTTCTTT
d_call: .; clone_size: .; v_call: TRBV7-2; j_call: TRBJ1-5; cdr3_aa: CASSPQDQPQHF; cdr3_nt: TGTGCCAGCAGCCCCCAGGATCAGCCCCAGCATTTT
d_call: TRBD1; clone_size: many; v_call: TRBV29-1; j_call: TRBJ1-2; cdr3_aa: CSDNGQGASGYTF; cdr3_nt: TGCAGCGATAACGGACAGGGGGCCAGTGGCTACACCTTC
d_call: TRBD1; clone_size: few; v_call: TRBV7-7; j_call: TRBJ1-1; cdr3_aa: CASSLGQGAEAFF; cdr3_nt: TGTGCTAGCAGCTTAGGACAGGGGGCTGAAGCTTTCTTT
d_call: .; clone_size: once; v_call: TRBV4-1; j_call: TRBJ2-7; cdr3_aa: CASSQGRNYEQYF; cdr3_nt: TGCGCCAGCAGCCAAGGCAGGAACTACGAGCAGTACTTC
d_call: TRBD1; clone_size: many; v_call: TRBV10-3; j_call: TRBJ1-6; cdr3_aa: CAIGRQGRSSYNSPLHF; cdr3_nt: TGTGCCATCGGGAGACAGGGGCGAAGCTCCTATAATTCACCCCTCCACTTT
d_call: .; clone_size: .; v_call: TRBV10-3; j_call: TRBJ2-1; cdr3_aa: CAIRRGGPNEQFF; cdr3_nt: TGTGCCATCAGGAGGGGGGGCCCGAATGAGCAGTTCTTC
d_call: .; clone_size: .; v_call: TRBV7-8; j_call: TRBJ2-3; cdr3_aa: CASSGARGDTQYF; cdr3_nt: TGTGCCAGCAGCGGGGCTAGGGGAGATACGCAGTATTTT
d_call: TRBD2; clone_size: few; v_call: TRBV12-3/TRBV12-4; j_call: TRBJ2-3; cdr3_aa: CASILTSGKADTQYF; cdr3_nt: TGTGCCAGCATCTTGACTAGCGGGAAAGCAGATACGCAGTATTTT
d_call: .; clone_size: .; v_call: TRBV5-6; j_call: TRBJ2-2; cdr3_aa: CASSGRALGELFF; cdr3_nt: TGTGCCAGCAGCGGCAGGGCATTGGGGGAGCTGTTTTTT
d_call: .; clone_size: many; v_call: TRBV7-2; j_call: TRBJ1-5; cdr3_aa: CASSWAGDSNQPQHF; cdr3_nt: TGTGCCAGCAGTTGGGCGGGGGATAGCAATCAGCCCCAGCATTTT
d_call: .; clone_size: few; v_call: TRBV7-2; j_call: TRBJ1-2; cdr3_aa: CASSQTGYYGYTF; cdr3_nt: TGTGCCAGCAGCCAGACCGGGTACTATGGCTACACCTTC
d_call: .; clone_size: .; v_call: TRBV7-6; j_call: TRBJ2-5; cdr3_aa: CASSFLAVQQETQYF; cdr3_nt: TGTGCCAGCAGCTTCTTGGCAGTTCAGCAAGAGACCCAGTACTTC
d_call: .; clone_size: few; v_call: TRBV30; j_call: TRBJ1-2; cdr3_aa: CAWGHPVRGYTF; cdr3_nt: TGTGCCTGGGGACACCCCGTGCGGGGCTACACCTTC
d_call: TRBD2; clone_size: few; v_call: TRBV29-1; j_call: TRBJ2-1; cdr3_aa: CSAGTSGYNEQFF; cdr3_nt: TGCAGCGCCGGGACTAGCGGATACAATGAGCAGTTCTTC
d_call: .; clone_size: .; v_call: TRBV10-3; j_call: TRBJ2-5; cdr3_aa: CAISGAGLDETQYF; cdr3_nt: TGTGCCATCAGTGGAGCGGGCTTAGATGAGACCCAGTACTTC
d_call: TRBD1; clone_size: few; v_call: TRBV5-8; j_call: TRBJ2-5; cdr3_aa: CASSLGDRLIETQYF; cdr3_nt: TGTGCCAGCAGCTTGGGGGACAGGCTTATTGAGACCCAGTACTTC
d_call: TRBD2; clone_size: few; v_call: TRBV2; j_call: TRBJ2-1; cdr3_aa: CASRGSGLAGMGKQFF; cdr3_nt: TGTGCCAGCAGGGGCTCGGGACTAGCGGGAATGGGGAAGCAGTTCTTC
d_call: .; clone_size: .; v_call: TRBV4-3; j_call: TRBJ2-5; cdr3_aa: CASSQATEETQYF; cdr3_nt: TGCGCCAGCAGCCAAGCCACGGAAGAGACCCAGTACTTC
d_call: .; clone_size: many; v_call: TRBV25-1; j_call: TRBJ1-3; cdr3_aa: CASRGGNTIYF; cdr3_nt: TGTGCCAGCAGAGGGGGAAACACCATATATTTT
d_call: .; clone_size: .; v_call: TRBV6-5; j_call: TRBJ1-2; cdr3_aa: CASSSTASFFYGYTF; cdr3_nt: TGTGCCAGCAGTTCGACGGCGAGCTTTTTCTATGGCTACACCTTC
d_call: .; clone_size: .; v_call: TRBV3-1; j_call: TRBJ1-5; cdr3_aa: CASSQGFGPSNQPQHF; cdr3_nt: TGTGCCAGCAGCCAAGGATTCGGCCCCTCTAATCAGCCCCAGCATTTT
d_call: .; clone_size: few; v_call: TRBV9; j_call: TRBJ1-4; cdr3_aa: CASSPTRDTLGEKLFF; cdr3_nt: TGTGCCAGCAGCCCCACCCGGGACACCTTGGGGGAAAAACTGTTTTTT
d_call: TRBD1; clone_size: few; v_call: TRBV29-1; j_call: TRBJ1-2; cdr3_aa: CSVEPRQGNYGYTF; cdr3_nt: TGCAGCGTTGAACCGCGACAGGGCAACTATGGCTACACCTTC
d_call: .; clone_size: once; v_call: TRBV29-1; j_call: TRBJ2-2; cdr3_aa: CSVDTRAGELFF; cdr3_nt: TGCAGCGTTGACACTCGGGCCGGGGAGCTGTTTTTT
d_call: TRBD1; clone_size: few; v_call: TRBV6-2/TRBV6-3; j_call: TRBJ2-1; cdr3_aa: CASSLQGYEQFF; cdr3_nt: TGTGCCAGCAGTCTACAGGGGTATGAGCAGTTCTTC
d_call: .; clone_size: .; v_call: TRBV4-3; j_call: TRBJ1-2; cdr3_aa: CASNQDPGPRQRGYTF; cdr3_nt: TGCGCCAGCAACCAAGACCCGGGACCCCGCCAACGCGGCTACACCTTC
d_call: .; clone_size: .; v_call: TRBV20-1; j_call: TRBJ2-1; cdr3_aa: CSAHREIGNEQFF; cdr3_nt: TGCAGTGCCCACAGGGAAATAGGGAATGAGCAGTTCTTC
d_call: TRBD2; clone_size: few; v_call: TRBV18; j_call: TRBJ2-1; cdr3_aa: CASSPPTREEEFF; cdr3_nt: TGTGCCAGCTCACCACCGACGCGGGAGGAGGAATTCTTC
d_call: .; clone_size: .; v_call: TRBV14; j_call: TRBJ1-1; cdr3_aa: CASSQDWAGFRAFF; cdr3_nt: TGTGCCAGCAGCCAAGATTGGGCAGGATTTAGAGCTTTCTTT